This T cell receptor beta chain appears in the sequencing data of a study of CD8+ T cells in alopecia areata. Cell sorting on a FACSAria was used to separate CD4+ and CD8+ T cells from the PBMCs. Reverse transcribed after extraction, RNA yielded cDNA as the sequencing template. Sequencing used immunoSEQ multiplex PCR; TCRdb keeps in-frame clones, though not all of them. This sample has 100,000 to 130,000 clones; under 65% occur once, and the top ten carry roughly a quarter. The length of the CDR3 is 15 residues. The germline gives CDR1 MGHRA, CDR2 YSYEKL. V lost 1 base and J lost 6; bases outside the gene matches: 6.

This sequence joins TRBV4-1 and TRBJ2-4; TRBD1 agrees at 7 bases. The receptor comes from a human donor with alopecia areata. The sample comprised NKG2D-low CD8+ T cells sorted from blood. In DNA, the CDR3 is TGCGCCAGCAGCCAAGTTATGAGACAGGGAAACATTCAGTACTTC. This translates into CASSQVMRQGNIQYF.